This is a list of T cell receptor beta chains from one sample in a study of neurological immune-mediated disorders. TCRdb fed the 5' RACE reads into MiXCR, producing one record per CDR3 protein. The table records 25,000 to 35,000 distinct CDR3 sequences, about 1.6% of them present only once. Sequenced: PBMCs. These receptors all stem from a woman aged 25 to 39 with multiple sclerosis. CDR3s include the opening cysteine and the closing phenylalanine or tryptophan. The D gene is left open where the match is weak. The listing skips clone size in some rows; elsewhere it reads once, few, many or a size class.

clone size: many
J gene: TRBJ2-3
V gene: TRBV5-1
D gene: NA
CDR3 protein: CASSHGNRAADTQYF
CDR3 DNA: TGCGCCAGCAGCCACGGGAACAGGGCGGCAGATACGCAGTATTTT

clone size: many
J gene: TRBJ2-5
V gene: TRBV29-1
D gene: TRBD2
CDR3 protein: CSVGVAGQETQYF
CDR3 DNA: TGCAGCGTAGGGGTAGCGGGACAAGAGACCCAGTACTTC

clone size: many
J gene: TRBJ1-1
V gene: TRBV20-1
D gene: NA
CDR3 protein: CSATPRGRPEAFF
CDR3 DNA: TGCAGTGCTACGCCCCGGGGGAGACCTGAAGCTTTCTTT

clone size: many
J gene: TRBJ2-7
V gene: TRBV7-2
D gene: NA
CDR3 protein: CASSVRDFSYEQYF
CDR3 DNA: TGTGCCAGCAGCGTCCGGGACTTCTCCTACGAGCAGTACTTC

clone size: many
J gene: TRBJ1-2
V gene: TRBV27
D gene: NA
CDR3 protein: CASSLNAQGYGYTF
CDR3 DNA: TGTGCCAGCAGTTTAAACGCCCAAGGTTATGGCTACACCTTC

clone size: many
J gene: TRBJ1-5
V gene: TRBV6-2/TRBV6-3
D gene: TRBD1
CDR3 protein: CASSYSNRGGLGYQPQHF
CDR3 DNA: TGTGCCAGCAGTTACTCGAACAGGGGAGGTTTAGGCTATCAGCCCCAGCATTTT

clone size: many
J gene: TRBJ2-3
V gene: TRBV7-2
D gene: NA
CDR3 protein: CASSLESTTDTQYF
CDR3 DNA: TGTGCCAGCAGCTTAGAGTCCACCACAGATACGCAGTATTTT

clone size: many
J gene: TRBJ1-1
V gene: TRBV4-3
D gene: NA
CDR3 protein: CASSQDTAVGAFF
CDR3 DNA: TGCGCCAGCAGCCAAGATACCGCTGTCGGGGCTTTCTTT

clone size: many
J gene: TRBJ2-2
V gene: TRBV9
D gene: NA
CDR3 protein: CASSVVPIREAGELFF
CDR3 DNA: TGTGCCAGCAGCGTAGTCCCCATCAGAGAGGCCGGGGAGCTGTTTTTT

clone size: many
J gene: TRBJ1-1
V gene: TRBV20-1
D gene: NA
CDR3 protein: CSARDTGTEAFF
CDR3 DNA: TGCAGTGCTAGAGATACAGGGACTGAAGCTTTCTTT

clone size: many
J gene: TRBJ2-5
V gene: TRBV5-6
D gene: NA
CDR3 protein: CASSWGGGPYPETQYF
CDR3 DNA: TGTGCCAGCAGCTGGGGAGGGGGGCCCTACCCGGAGACCCAGTACTTC

clone size: many
J gene: TRBJ1-1
V gene: TRBV20-1
D gene: NA
CDR3 protein: CSARPIVNTEAFF
CDR3 DNA: TGCAGTGCTAGACCGATTGTGAACACTGAAGCTTTCTTT

clone size: few
J gene: TRBJ2-1
V gene: TRBV7-6
D gene: TRBD2
CDR3 protein: CASSSPTSGNYNEQFF
CDR3 DNA: TGTGCCAGCAGCTCCCCGACTAGCGGGAATTACAATGAGCAGTTCTTC

clone size: many
J gene: TRBJ1-2
V gene: TRBV6-5
D gene: NA
CDR3 protein: CASSRGPDGYTF
CDR3 DNA: TGTGCCAGCAGCCGGGGCCCTGATGGCTACACCTTC

clone size: many
J gene: TRBJ2-1
V gene: TRBV11-1
D gene: TRBD2
CDR3 protein: CASSRAGSPSYNEQFF
CDR3 DNA: TGTGCCAGCAGCCGAGCGGGGAGCCCCTCCTACAATGAGCAGTTCTTC

clone size: NA
J gene: TRBJ1-2
V gene: TRBV7-2
D gene: NA
CDR3 protein: CASSSSAGAGGYTF
CDR3 DNA: TGTGCCAGCAGCTCAAGCGCAGGGGCGGGTGGCTACACCTTC

clone size: few
J gene: TRBJ2-7
V gene: TRBV18
D gene: NA
CDR3 protein: CASSTKIGVYEQYF
CDR3 DNA: TGTGCCAGCTCAACAAAGATCGGGGTCTACGAGCAGTACTTC

clone size: many
J gene: TRBJ2-3
V gene: TRBV29-1
D gene: TRBD1
CDR3 protein: CSVGQGPDTQYF
CDR3 DNA: TGCAGCGTTGGACAGGGACCAGATACGCAGTATTTT

clone size: once
J gene: TRBJ1-1
V gene: TRBV5-1
D gene: NA
CDR3 protein: CASSWVDANTEAFF
CDR3 DNA: TGCGCCAGCAGCTGGGTTGATGCGAACACTGAAGCTTTCTTT

clone size: many
J gene: TRBJ2-1
V gene: TRBV20-1
D gene: NA
CDR3 protein: CSAIGDSYNEQFF
CDR3 DNA: TGCAGTGCTATCGGAGACTCCTACAATGAGCAGTTCTTC

clone size: NA
J gene: TRBJ1-2
V gene: TRBV12-3/TRBV12-4
D gene: NA
CDR3 protein: CASRDRFSGYTF
CDR3 DNA: TGTGCCAGCAGAGACAGGTTCTCTGGCTACACCTTC

clone size: many
J gene: TRBJ2-3
V gene: TRBV5-1
D gene: NA
CDR3 protein: CASSLADRDTQYF
CDR3 DNA: TGCGCCAGCAGCTTGGCCGACCGAGATACGCAGTATTTT

clone size: many
J gene: TRBJ2-7
V gene: TRBV12-3/TRBV12-4
D gene: TRBD1
CDR3 protein: CASSTGTGSEQYF
CDR3 DNA: TGTGCCAGCAGTACCGGGACAGGGTCCGAGCAGTACTTC

clone size: many
J gene: TRBJ1-1
V gene: TRBV6-5
D gene: TRBD1
CDR3 protein: CASSYSGQGSGTEAFF
CDR3 DNA: TGTGCCAGCAGTTACTCAGGACAGGGGAGTGGTACTGAAGCTTTCTTT

clone size: many
J gene: TRBJ1-1
V gene: TRBV5-6
D gene: NA
CDR3 protein: CASSLANLNTEAFF
CDR3 DNA: TGTGCCAGCAGCTTGGCGAACCTGAACACTGAAGCTTTCTTT

clone size: many
J gene: TRBJ2-3
V gene: TRBV20-1
D gene: NA
CDR3 protein: CSASRLVVDTQYF
CDR3 DNA: TGCAGTGCTAGTCGCCTAGTAGTAGATACGCAGTATTTT

clone size: many
J gene: TRBJ2-3
V gene: TRBV10-3
D gene: TRBD1
CDR3 protein: CAISVQGADTQYF
CDR3 DNA: TGTGCCATCAGTGTACAGGGGGCAGATACGCAGTATTTT

clone size: many
J gene: TRBJ2-1
V gene: TRBV7-3
D gene: TRBD2
CDR3 protein: CASSPVGTRALNEQFF
CDR3 DNA: TGTGCCAGCAGCCCCGTCGGGACTAGGGCATTGAATGAGCAGTTCTTC

clone size: many
J gene: TRBJ2-7
V gene: TRBV20-1
D gene: NA
CDR3 protein: CSASIPRLYEQYF
CDR3 DNA: TGCAGTGCTAGCATCCCGAGACTCTACGAGCAGTACTTC

clone size: many
J gene: TRBJ1-3
V gene: TRBV9
D gene: NA
CDR3 protein: CASSVRGGKTTGNTIYF
CDR3 DNA: TGTGCCAGCAGCGTACGCGGCGGAAAAACGACTGGAAACACCATATATTTT

clone size: many
J gene: TRBJ2-1
V gene: TRBV15
D gene: NA
CDR3 protein: CATSRDPSNEQFF
CDR3 DNA: TGTGCCACCAGCAGGGACCCTTCGAATGAGCAGTTCTTC

clone size: many
J gene: TRBJ2-7
V gene: TRBV5-1
D gene: NA
CDR3 protein: CASSLQGAAGEQYF
CDR3 DNA: TGCGCCAGCAGCTTGCAAGGGGCCGCCGGCGAGCAGTACTTC

clone size: many
J gene: TRBJ2-5
V gene: TRBV12-3/TRBV12-4
D gene: NA
CDR3 protein: CASAVDETQYF
CDR3 DNA: TGTGCCAGCGCGGTGGATGAGACCCAGTACTTC

clone size: many
J gene: TRBJ1-2
V gene: TRBV6-5
D gene: NA
CDR3 protein: CASSYTDQFYGYTF
CDR3 DNA: TGTGCCAGCAGTTACACCGACCAGTTCTATGGCTACACCTTC

clone size: many
J gene: TRBJ1-2
V gene: TRBV10-3
D gene: NA
CDR3 protein: CAISALGGDYGYTF
CDR3 DNA: TGTGCCATCAGTGCCTTGGGGGGCGACTATGGCTACACCTTC

clone size: many
J gene: TRBJ2-2
V gene: TRBV5-5
D gene: TRBD2
CDR3 protein: CASSLSGGAATGELFF
CDR3 DNA: TGTGCCAGCAGCTTAAGCGGGGGGGCCGCCACCGGGGAGCTGTTTTTT

clone size: many
J gene: TRBJ2-3
V gene: TRBV5-1
D gene: NA
CDR3 protein: CASSLEHQADTQYF
CDR3 DNA: TGCGCCAGCAGCTTGGAGCATCAGGCCGATACGCAGTATTTT

clone size: many
J gene: TRBJ2-5
V gene: TRBV20-1
D gene: TRBD2
CDR3 protein: CSATETSAGGTQYF
CDR3 DNA: TGCAGTGCTACCGAGACTAGCGCCGGGGGGACCCAGTACTTC

clone size: many
J gene: TRBJ2-1
V gene: TRBV15
D gene: NA
CDR3 protein: CATSRGGGDYAEQFF
CDR3 DNA: TGTGCCACCAGCAGAGGAGGGGGGGATTACGCTGAGCAGTTCTTC

clone size: many
J gene: TRBJ2-7
V gene: TRBV27
D gene: TRBD1
CDR3 protein: CASSKTGGEDYEQYF
CDR3 DNA: TGTGCCAGCAGTAAGACAGGGGGCGAGGACTACGAGCAGTACTTC

clone size: many
J gene: TRBJ1-5
V gene: TRBV12-3/TRBV12-4
D gene: NA
CDR3 protein: CASSPRPPGQGFSQPQHF
CDR3 DNA: TGTGCCAGCAGTCCGCGTCCTCCCGGGCAGGGATTCTCCCAGCCCCAGCATTTT

clone size: many
J gene: TRBJ1-1
V gene: TRBV5-1
D gene: NA
CDR3 protein: CASSPKLGTGTEAFF
CDR3 DNA: TGCGCCAGCAGCCCCAAACTAGGGACCGGGACTGAAGCTTTCTTT

clone size: many
J gene: TRBJ2-3
V gene: TRBV12-3/TRBV12-4
D gene: NA
CDR3 protein: CASSPGPQTTDTQYF
CDR3 DNA: TGTGCCAGCAGTCCGGGACCACAGACGACAGATACGCAGTATTTT